This T cell receptor beta chain comes out of a study of blood T cell repertoires in COVID-19. At the level of the study: Donors in the United States, Italy and Spain gave samples during acute or convalescent COVID-19. T cells, B-cell-depleted T cells, or PBMCs supplied cDNA or gDNA.

Authors' methods: From reference gene primer amplification, estimates of nucleated cell counts were derived. Repertoires were generated with immunoSEQ multiplex PCR, while TCRdb's copy carries only in-frame clones and drops some. V, J and clone size reflect that table, while D and trimming were determined from the DNA. The sample includes some 100,000 clones, 80% to 90% of them seen just once. Germline loops: CDR1 SGHDT, CDR2 YYEEEE. V was pared by 2 bases and J by 4 bases, with 2 bases of the junction left unmatched. The CDR3 is 14 residues long. The sample comprised peripheral blood. The chain has TRBV5-6 and TRBJ2-7; TRBD1 matches 11 bases. The TCR originated in a woman in her twenties or thirties with acute or convalescent COVID-19. This chain's CDR3 is CASSFGTGGYEQYF. The CDR3 region has the DNA TGTGCCAGCAGCTTTGGGACAGGGGGGTACGAGCAGTACTTC.